What follows are 6 T cell receptor beta chains derived from one specimen sequenced in a study of blood T cells in healthy people across ages. The second PCR ran about 6 to 12 cycles with a sample-barcoded 5' primer and J-beta primers. TCRdb ran MiXCR on the 5' RACE reads and lists one entry per CDR3 protein. Among almost 800,000 distinct CDR3 sequences, over 45% were seen once, and the ten largest hold about 20%. Sequenced sample: blood. These receptors were taken from a man aged 25 to 45 in good health.

This clonotype was found once. The chain is built from TRBV27 and TRBJ2-5, with D perhaps TRBD2 (5 bases). Gene TRBJ2-7 matches the end of the DNA better, so the J call may be wrong. CDR3 size: 13 residues. Germline V gene data show CDR1 as MNHEY and CDR2 as SMNVEV (reference sequence). The CDR3 nucleotides are TGTGCCAGCAGTACCGGAGGACGGTCCGAGCAGTACTTC. Its translation: CASSTGGRSEQYF.

This chain uses TRBV20-1 with TRBJ1-4; 8 bases align to TRBD1. CDR1 and CDR2 from the germline V gene are DFQATT and SNEGSKA (reference sequence). With V trimmed by 6 bases and J by 6 bases, 9 bases remained unmatched. CDR3 length: 14 amino acids. CDR3 in DNA: TGCAGTGCCCAACCCGGGACAGGCGATGAAAAACTGTTTTTT. Its translation is CSAQPGTGDEKLFF.

The J gene is TRBJ2-1, the V gene TRBV12-5; D is undetermined. The CDR3 has 14 amino acids. CDR1 and CDR2 from the germline V gene are LGHNT and FRNRAP. V was pared by 1 base and J by 6 bases, with 10 bases between. CDR3 amino acids: CASGLATYINEQFF. CDR3 sequence (DNA): TGTGCTAGTGGTTTGGCCACATACATCAATGAGCAGTTCTTC.

This clonotype has just one count. The chain joins TRBV4-1 to TRBJ2-2; no reliable D call. Germline V lookup: CDR1 MGHRA, CDR2 YSYEKL. Trimming left V 2 bases short and J 0 bases short, with 10 bases between. CDR3 length equals 16 residues. CDR3 protein: CASSQTKPTNTGELFF. DNA for the CDR3: TGCGCCAGCAGCCAAACTAAACCTACGAACACCGGGGAGCTGTTTTTT.

For this clonotype: The junction and the germline gene differ at one end; a read error may be behind it. This chain uses TRBV20-1 with TRBJ2-3; 7 bases match TRBD1. Germline assignment: CDR1 DFQATT and CDR2 SNEGSKA (reference sequence). The CDR3 extends over 16 amino acids. The CDR3 coding sequence is TGCAGTGCAATCACCGACAGGGTCGAGAATACAGTTACGCAGTATTTT. Translated: CSAITDRVENTVTQYF.

The V and J genes are TRBV2 and TRBJ2-5; 7 bases line up with TRBD1. Germline V gene sequence: CDR1 SNHLY, CDR2 FYNNEI. The CDR3 totals 15 residues. V was clipped by 5 bases and J by 2 bases; unmatched bases: 8. CDR3 nucleotide sequence: TGTGCCAGCAGTCGACAGGGTTGGGGGCAAGAGACCCAGTACTTC. Translated, it gives CASSRQGWGQETQYF.